What follows are 11 T cell receptor beta chains derived from one specimen sequenced in a study of cytomegalovirus exposure and HLA in healthy donors. Use of 60 Vbeta and 13 Jbeta primers characterized the PCR. Some clones are missing from TCRdb's copy, which holds only in-frame ones; the method was immunoSEQ multiplex PCR. The data include some 130,000 clones; the top ten clones carry roughly 2%. Sequencing used PBMCs. The receptors shown here come from an older woman in good health and CMV-seronegative.

This chain uses TRBV28 with TRBJ1-6; maybe TRBD1 (6 bases). With 2 bases removed from V and 7 bases from J, the gap between germline ends came to 12 bases. CDR3 size: 15 residues. Germline V CDR1 and CDR2: MDHEN, SYDVKM. The CDR3 reads CASSLGGRTNSPLHF. CDR3 nucleotides: TGTGCCAGCAGTTTAGGGGGCAGGACGAATTCACCCCTCCACTTT.

The chain employs TRBV7-9 and TRBJ1-1; D gene ambiguous. Germline V gene lookup returns CDR1 SEHNR and CDR2 FQNEAQ (reference sequence). This CDR3 region has 11 residues. V lost 5 bases and J lost 7, with 8 bases in between. This CDR3 is CASSREIEAFF. In nucleotides, the CDR3 is TGTGCCAGCAGCAGAGAAATTGAAGCTTTCTTT. The whole variable domain, filled in from reference TRBV7-9 and TRBJ1-1, reads DTGVSQNPRHKITKRGQNVTFRCDPISEHNRLYWYRQTLGQGPEFLTYFQNEAQLEKSRLLSDRFSAERPKGSFSTLEIQRTEQGDSAMYLCASSREIEAFFGQGTRLTVV.

The chain uses TRBV27 and TRBJ1-2; 7 nucleotides match TRBD1. CDR1 and CDR2 from the germline V gene are MNHEY and SMNVEV (reference sequence). V shed 5 bases and J 4 bases; nucleotides not matched to a gene: 4. CDR3 length: 13 amino acids. The CDR3 DNA reads as TGTGCCAGCAGTAGGGACAGTCTCTATGGCTACACCTTC. Translation: CASSRDSLYGYTF.

The chain uses TRBV5-1 and TRBJ2-7; possible D gene TRBD2, 5 bases. The germline V and J ends were trimmed by 2 bases and 5 bases, with 11 bases remaining between them. The CDR3 length is 13 residues. From germline, CDR1 is SGHRS and CDR2 YFSETQ. Written as DNA, the CDR3 is TGCGCCAGCAGCTTCGGCGAGGGAGACGAGCAGTACTTC. Its protein product is CASSFGEGDEQYF.

This sequence joins TRBV7-2 and TRBJ1-6; D call uncertain. V was cut by 1 base and J by 9 bases, with 10 bases left in between. The CDR3 contains 14 residues. CDR1 is SGHTA, CDR2 FQGNSA, per germline. The chain's CDR3 is CASSLGSPGSPLHF. The CDR3 nucleotides read TGTGCCAGCAGCTTAGGCTCCCCCGGTTCACCCCTCCACTTT.

This sequence joins TRBV7-8 and TRBJ1-5; 7 bases fit TRBD1. This CDR3 spans 13 amino acids. Germline V gives CDR1 SGHVS, CDR2 FQNEAQ. Unmatched junction bases numbered 3, after V lost 5 bases and J lost 5 bases. The CDR3 here is CASSPTGDQPQHF. The CDR3 DNA is TGTGCCAGCAGCCCCACAGGGGATCAGCCCCAGCATTTT.

The chain recombines TRBV5-1 with TRBJ1-6; D may be TRBD1 (6 bases). The CDR3 is 16 amino acids. The germline V gene has CDR1 SGHRS and CDR2 YFSETQ. The ends were cut back, 6 bases at V and 5 bases at J, with 18 bases in the middle. This CDR3 reads CASTLDGGYHNSPLHF. DNA of the CDR3: TGCGCCAGCACCCTGGATGGGGGCTATCATAATTCACCCCTCCACTTT.

The chain carries TRBV7-2 and TRBJ1-3, with D maybe TRBD1 (6 bases). Trimming stripped 5 bases from V and 1 base from J, with 15 bases between. Germline lookup yields CDR1 SGHTA and CDR2 FQGNSA. The CDR3 has 16 residues. The CDR3 protein is CASSRKGGGSGNTIYF. CDR3 bases: TGTGCCAGCAGCCGGAAAGGGGGGGGATCTGGAAACACCATATATTTT.

This rearrangement joins TRBV5-6 to TRBJ2-3; a weak D match, TRBD2 (5 bases). The germline V and J ends were trimmed by 5 bases and 0 bases, with 22 bases remaining between them. Germline CDR1 reads SGHDT; CDR2 reads YYEEEE. The CDR3 runs to 18 residues. This chain's CDR3 is CASSYGLDAFISTDTQYF. CDR3 sequence (DNA): TGTGCCAGCAGTTACGGACTGGACGCCTTTATTAGCACAGATACGCAGTATTTT.

The V gene is TRBV11-2, the J gene TRBJ2-1; 8 bases align to TRBD2. CDR1 and CDR2 from the germline V gene are SGHAT and FQNNGV. The CDR3 totals 16 residues. The J segment lost 3 bases and the V segment lost 6 bases, leaving 10 bases of the junction unmatched. As DNA, the CDR3 is TGTGCCAGCAGTTTTTCGGGACTAGTCGACTACAATGAGCAGTTCTTC. Amino acids: CASSFSGLVDYNEQFF.

This chain connects TRBV29-1 to TRBJ2-5; 8 bases are a match to TRBD2. The germline CDR1 and CDR2 sequences are SQVTM and ANQGSEA. V lost 4 bases and J lost 5; bases outside the gene matches: 12. The CDR3 sequence is 15 residues long. CDR3 nucleotide sequence: TGCAGCGTTGTTCTTGGTCTAGCGGGTGATGAGACCCAGTACTTC. Translated, it gives CSVVLGLAGDETQYF.